This passage covers 10 T cell receptor beta chains from one sample sequenced in a study of cytomegalovirus exposure and HLA in healthy donors. Researchers ran the PCR with 60 Vbeta and 13 Jbeta primers. TCRdb's copy holds only in-frame clones and misses some; the assay was immunoSEQ multiplex PCR. The table includes more than 85,000 clones, about 81% detected once. Sequencing was performed on PBMCs. Receptors originate from a young man in good health and CMV-seronegative.

The V and J genes are TRBV19 and TRBJ1-5; 7 bases map to TRBD1. The CDR3 extends over 13 amino acids. The germline gives CDR1 LNHDA, CDR2 SQIVND (reference sequence). Trimming removed 6 bases from V and 4 bases from J; junction bases left unmatched: 3. The CDR3 DNA reads TGTGCCAGTAGGGCCAGGGGGAATCAGCCCCAGCATTTT. Translation: CASRARGNQPQHF.

The chain employs TRBV5-4 and TRBJ1-1, with 8 bases aligning to TRBD1. V lost 4 bases to trimming and J lost 1 base; unmatched junction nucleotides: 6. The CDR3 loop spans 15 amino acids. In germline, CDR1 is SGHNT, CDR2 YYREEE (reference sequence). The CDR3 nucleotides read TGTGCCAGCAGCCCTGGGACAGGTGAGAACACTGAAGCTTTCTTT. It encodes CASSPGTGENTEAFF.

The gene calls are TRBV27 and TRBJ1-2; possible D gene TRBD1, 6 bases. This CDR3 has 12 residues. Germline-derived CDR1 and CDR2 are MNHEY and SMNVEV (reference sequence). V lost 6 bases and J 5 bases, leaving 10 bases between the germline ends. The CDR3 region has the DNA TGTGCCAGCAGCCTGCAGGGGTATGGCTACACCTTC. Residues: CASSLQGYGYTF.

V is TRBV6-5 and J is TRBJ1-1; D call uncertain. Germline V CDR1 and CDR2: MNHEY, SVGAGI. This CDR3 has 14 amino acids. Trimming took 8 bases from V and 1 from J, leaving 14 bases between them. The CDR3: CASHTPGGNTEAFF. The CDR3 DNA follows: TGTGCCAGCCACACACCAGGAGGGAACACTGAAGCTTTCTTT.

The chain joins TRBV10-3 to TRBJ2-3, with TRBD2 matching over 11 bases. After removal of 7 bases from V and 5 bases from J, the junction contained 5 bases not matched to a gene. There are 14 residues in the CDR3. Germline V lookup: CDR1 ENHRY, CDR2 SYGVKD. The CDR3, as DNA: TGTGCCATCAAATCTAGCGGGGGGTTAGATACGCAGTATTTT. It translates to CAIKSSGGLDTQYF.

This chain links TRBV28 with TRBJ1-3; possible D gene TRBD1, 6 bases. CDR1 and CDR2 from the germline V gene are MDHEN and SYDVKM. V was cut by 7 bases and J by 0 bases, with 16 bases left in between. CDR3 length: 16 amino acids. The CDR3 protein is CASTPPRGISGNTIYF. In DNA form, the CDR3 reads TGTGCCAGCACCCCACCCAGGGGTATCTCTGGAAACACCATATATTTT.

The CDR3 protein is CASRRTSGSYEQYF. The CDR3 DNA reads as TGTGCCAGCCGGCGGACTAGCGGATCCTACGAGCAGTACTTC. The V call is TRBV2, the J call TRBJ2-7; 10 positions match TRBD2. CDR1 is SNHLY, CDR2 FYNNEI, per germline. The CDR3 loop spans 14 amino acids. Losses at the gene ends were 8 bases for V and 1 base for J; bases not matched to a gene: 5.

The chain employs TRBV10-1 and TRBJ2-7, with D possibly matching TRBD2 (5 bases). The CDR3 is 13 amino acids. In germline, CDR1 is WNHNN, CDR2 SYGVQD (reference sequence). V was pared by 2 bases and J by 4 bases, with 9 bases between. In nucleotides, the CDR3 is TGCGCCAGCAGTGAGGTTGCGGGTTACGAGCAGTACTTC. This codes for CASSEVAGYEQYF.

The chain joins TRBV28 to TRBJ1-2, with no clear D. V dropped 1 base and J dropped 4 bases, with 19 bases sitting between them. The CDR3 spans 17 residues. Per the germline V gene, CDR1 is MDHEN and CDR2 is SYDVKM. The CDR3 sequence is CASSLSIRETEGYGYTF. DNA for the CDR3: TGTGCCAGCAGTTTATCCATCCGGGAGACGGAAGGCTATGGCTACACCTTC.

V gene TRBV19 combines with J gene TRBJ2-1; 9 bases agree with TRBD2. The V gene end was trimmed by 5 bases and the J gene end by 5 bases; junction bases not matched to a gene: 4. The germline CDR1 and CDR2 sequences are LNHDA and SQIVND (reference sequence). This CDR3 region has 14 residues. The CDR3, as DNA: TGTGCCAGTAGTTCCAGACTAGCGGACAATGAGCAGTTCTTC. The encoded protein is CASSSRLADNEQFF.